These T cell receptor beta chains were read from a single sample in a study of control samples from healthy donors and cancer patients. The data were produced by immunoSEQ multiplex PCR, yet TCRdb's version contains in-frame clones alone and is incomplete. The sample yields more than 5,500 clones, over 55% seen once. Sequencing used formalin-fixed, paraffin-embedded tissue. The receptor source for this set is a male donor with melanoma. Each CDR3 is given with its conserved first and last residue.

V: TRBV29-1
J: TRBJ2-7
CDR3: CSVSNHEQYF

V: TRBV4-1
J: TRBJ2-7
CDR3: CASSQVSSGSYEQYF

V: TRBV7-8
J: TRBJ2-3
CDR3: CASSWNRGADTQYF

V: TRBV3-1/TRBV3-2
J: TRBJ1-4
CDR3: CASSDRLGEKLFF

V: TRBV3-1/TRBV3-2
J: TRBJ2-5
CDR3: CASSFRLAANQETQYF

V: TRBV6-4
J: TRBJ2-3
CDR3: CASSDTSTDTQYF

V: TRBV7-3
J: TRBJ1-1
CDR3: CASSLFREAEAFF

V: TRBV7-9
J: TRBJ1-1
CDR3: CASSPGWTGLNTEAFF

V: TRBV7-9
J: TRBJ2-7
CDR3: CASSYTGLAGEQYF

V: TRBV7-2
J: TRBJ1-2
CDR3: CASSLVGAYGYTF

V: TRBV5-8
J: TRBJ2-5
CDR3: CASSWGVETQYF

V: TRBV20-1
J: TRBJ1-1
CDR3: CSASKRDEAFF

V: TRBV18
J: TRBJ1-1
CDR3: CASSPATGGAGGTEAFF

V: TRBV18
J: TRBJ1-6
CDR3: CASLTSAESSYNSPLHF

V: TRBV7-3
J: TRBJ2-1
CDR3: CASSLTGRGREQFF